A single sample is the source of the 31 T cell receptor beta chains below, sequenced in a study of siplizumab effects on memory and regulatory T cells. Profiled with immunoSEQ multiplex PCR; TCRdb holds only in-frame clones, not every one. This sample yields about 82,000 clones, of which roughly 89% are seen a single time; under 2% belongs to the top ten. The specimen was Tregs sorted from blood. All receptors come from a human donor in good health.

In its sample, this clone is medium-sized. This sequence joins TRBV7-2 and TRBJ1-5; maybe TRBD1 (5 bases). Looked up from germline, CDR1 is SGHTA and CDR2 is FQGNSA. Trimming took 3 bases from V and 7 from J, leaving 13 bases between them. The CDR3 length is 14 residues. In DNA, the CDR3 is TGTGCCAGCAGCTTTGCAGGGAGCCAGCAGCCCCAGCATTTT. Translation: CASSFAGSQQPQHF.

The chain uses TRBV5-1 and TRBJ1-5; a possible D gene is TRBD1 (5 bases). Per the germline V gene, CDR1 is SGHRS and CDR2 is YFSETQ. This CDR3 spans 14 amino acids. V was shortened by 0 bases and J by 8 bases, with 12 bases between the two germline ends. The CDR3 DNA sequence: TGCGCCAGCAGCTTGGATGGCCGGGGGGAGCCCCAGCATTTT. This translates into CASSLDGRGEPQHF.

The V and J genes are TRBV5-6 and TRBJ2-5; 11 bases map to TRBD2. The ends lost 0 bases at V and 4 bases at J; junction bases unmatched: 8. CDR1 is SGHDT and CDR2 is YYEEEE in the germline V gene. The CDR3 covers 17 residues. The DNA for the CDR3 is TGTGCCAGCAGCTTGGAGTTACTAGCGGGGGACATAGAGACCCAGTACTTC. It yields the protein CASSLELLAGDIETQYF.

The CDR3 coding sequence is TGTGCCATCAGTCGCCAGGATGCCGCCGAGCAGTACTTC. This codes for CAISRQDAAEQYF. This chain links TRBV10-3 with TRBJ2-7; D gene ambiguous. The CDR3 covers 13 residues. Germline CDR1 is ENHRY and CDR2 is SYGVKD. V lost 5 bases and J 6 bases, leaving 14 bases between the germline ends.

The CDR3 region has the DNA TGTGCCAGCAGCTTAGGGACAGCTAGCACAGATACGCAGTATTTT. Protein: CASSLGTASTDTQYF. The chain recombines TRBV11-3 with TRBJ2-3, with a weak D call TRBD1 (6 bases). This CDR3 has 15 amino acids. The germline V gene has CDR1 SGHNT and CDR2 YENEEA. V lost 1 base, J lost 0 bases, and 8 bases lay in between.

The gene calls are TRBV5-1 and TRBJ1-1; 7 nucleotides match TRBD1. The V segment lost 2 bases and the J segment 3 bases; nucleotides outside the gene matches: 4. CDR3 length: 14 amino acids. The germline gives CDR1 SGHRS, CDR2 YFSETQ. The CDR3 protein is CASSFRGTDTEAFF. The CDR3 nucleotides read TGCGCCAGCAGCTTTCGTGGGACAGACACTGAAGCTTTCTTT.

The chain carries TRBV18 and TRBJ1-5; a possible D gene is TRBD1 (6 bases). Germline-derived CDR1 and CDR2 are KGHSH and LQKENI. Trimming left V 2 bases short and J 4 bases short, with 18 bases between. The CDR3 has 17 residues. Here the CDR3 reads CASSPNFFGGQNQPQHF. CDR3 in DNA: TGTGCCAGCTCACCAAACTTCTTCGGGGGGCAGAATCAGCCCCAGCATTTT.

The V call is TRBV19, the J call TRBJ1-2; D possibly corresponds to TRBD1 (6 bases). This CDR3 comprises 10 residues. V was shortened by 8 bases and J by 8 bases, with 9 bases between the two germline ends. Germline V gene lookup returns CDR1 LNHDA and CDR2 SQIVND (reference sequence). The CDR3 spells CASQGTGYTF. The CDR3, as DNA: TGTGCCAGTCAGGGGACGGGCTACACCTTC.

The chain joins TRBV2 to TRBJ1-2; D might be TRBD1 (5 bases). V shed 4 bases and J shed 0 bases, with 15 bases lying between them. This CDR3 region has 16 residues. Germline lookup yields CDR1 SNHLY and CDR2 FYNNEI. CDR3 sequence: CASSVNRPLANYGYTF. The CDR3 region has the DNA TGTGCCAGCAGTGTGAACAGGCCGTTAGCTAACTATGGCTACACCTTC. Variable domain in full (rest from reference TRBV2 and TRBJ1-2): EPEVTQTPSHQVTQMGQEVILRCVPISNHLYFYWYRQILGQKVEFLVSFYNNEISEKSEIFDDQFSVERPDGSNFTLKIRSTKLEDSAMYFCASSVNRPLANYGYTFGSGTRLTVV.

This clone was counted a few times. CDR3 region: CASSLQEYGYTF. CDR3 in DNA: TGTGCCAGCAGCTTACAGGAATATGGCTACACCTTC. The chain uses TRBV5-5 and TRBJ1-2, with D perhaps matching TRBD1 (5 bases). The germline CDR1 and CDR2 sequences are SGHKS and YYEKEE (reference sequence). Trimming left V 2 bases short and J 5 bases short, with 7 bases between. The CDR3 sequence is 12 residues long. The full variable domain, in which reference TRBV5-5 and TRBJ1-2 provide the parts outside the CDR3, is DAGVTQSPTHLIKTRGQQVTLRCSPISGHKSVSWYQQVLGQGPQFIFQYYEKEERGRGNFPDRFSARQFPNYSSELNVNALLLGDSALYLCASSLQEYGYTFGSGTRLTVV.

The chain recombines TRBV2 with TRBJ1-5, with TRBD1 matching 9 bases. Per germline, CDR1 SNHLY and CDR2 FYNNEI. This CDR3 spans 16 amino acids. The V gene end was trimmed by 4 bases and the J gene end by 2 bases; junction bases not matched to a gene: 6. Here the CDR3 reads CASSGARTGGNQPQHF. The CDR3 nucleotides read TGTGCCAGCAGTGGGGCCAGGACAGGGGGCAATCAGCCCCAGCATTTT.

The chain recombines TRBV20-1 with TRBJ1-2; D is perhaps TRBD1 (5 bases). V lost 6 bases, J lost 7 bases, and 12 bases lay in between. Germline CDR1 is DFQATT and CDR2 is SNEGSKA (reference sequence). The CDR3 covers 11 residues. CDR3 loop: CSADQQGGYTF. The CDR3 DNA reads as TGCAGTGCCGACCAGCAGGGTGGCTACACCTTC.

This clone has a handful of counts. As DNA, the CDR3 is TGTGCCAGCAGTTTAACTGGGGTGGCTACGACCTACAATGAGCAGTTCTTC. Translated: CASSLTGVATTYNEQFF. The chain recombines TRBV27 with TRBJ2-1; D is ambiguous. With 2 bases removed from V and 2 bases from J, the gap between germline ends came to 16 bases. Germline CDR1 reads MNHEY; CDR2 reads SMNVEV (reference sequence). This CDR3 contains 17 residues.

This chain uses TRBV2 with TRBJ1-5; D might be TRBD1 (6 bases). The CDR3 is 15 residues long. Germline CDR1 reads SNHLY; CDR2 reads FYNNEI. V shed 4 bases and J shed 4 bases, with 14 bases lying between them. The CDR3 loop is CASSVGQTENQPQHF. The CDR3 DNA follows: TGTGCCAGCAGTGTCGGACAGACGGAGAATCAGCCCCAGCATTTT.

J is TRBJ2-5 and V is TRBV4-1; 12 bases fit TRBD2. Judging by the DNA end, TRBJ2-7 fits better; the J call may be wrong. CDR1 is MGHRA and CDR2 is YSYEKL in the germline V gene. The CDR3 has 15 amino acids. The CDR3 sequence is CASSPLAGGPYEQYF. The DNA for the CDR3 is TGCGCCAGCAGCCCCCTAGCGGGGGGGCCCTACGAGCAGTACTTC.

V gene TRBV10-3 combines with J gene TRBJ2-2; D is ambiguous. V was trimmed by 10 bases and J by 1 base, leaving 7 bases between them. Germline V lookup: CDR1 ENHRY, CDR2 SYGVKD. There are 12 residues in the CDR3. The CDR3 region has the DNA TGTGCCACACGAAAGAACACCGGGGAGCTGTTTTTT. This gives the protein CATRKNTGELFF.

The rearrangement joins TRBV5-1 to TRBJ2-1, with a possible D match to TRBD2 (7 bases). The CDR3 runs 15 residues. The germline V gene has CDR1 SGHRS and CDR2 YFSETQ. V was pared by 6 bases and J by 4 bases, with 17 bases between. CDR3 protein: CASTWGGRGYNEQFF. In nucleotides, the CDR3 is TGCGCCAGCACCTGGGGGGGCCGGGGTTACAATGAGCAGTTCTTC.

The chain has TRBV5-6 and TRBJ2-1; 7 bases agree with TRBD1. This CDR3 has 14 residues. Germline assignment: CDR1 SGHDT and CDR2 YYEEEE. The trim removed 2 bases at V and 6 bases at J, leaving 5 bases unmatched. The CDR3: CASSFLRGLNEQFF. The CDR3, as DNA: TGTGCCAGCAGCTTTTTGAGGGGGCTCAATGAGCAGTTCTTC.

The gene calls are TRBV6-5 and TRBJ2-3; possible D gene TRBD2, 5 bases. The germline V and J ends were trimmed by 6 bases and 4 bases, with 17 bases remaining between them. Germline CDR1 and CDR2: MNHEY and SVGAGI. The CDR3 covers 15 residues. The CDR3 DNA sequence: TGTGCCAGCAGGAGAGGGATTCAGCGAGCAGATACGCAGTATTTT. Amino acids: CASRRGIQRADTQYF.

The chain links TRBV19 to TRBJ2-3; 10 positions agree with TRBD1. The germline CDR1 and CDR2 sequences are LNHDA and SQIVND (reference sequence). The CDR3 runs 15 residues. V gave up 5 bases and J gave up 6 bases; unmatched junction bases: 8. DNA for the CDR3: TGTGCCAGTAGTCCTAGGCGGGACAGGGGTGATACGCAGTATTTT. Translation gives CASSPRRDRGDTQYF.

The sample holds one count of this clone. The chain employs TRBV28 and TRBJ2-7; D uncertain. V lost 3 bases and J lost 3, with 9 bases in between. This CDR3 comprises 13 residues. In germline, CDR1 is MDHEN, CDR2 SYDVKM. The CDR3 DNA reads as TGTGCCAGCAGTTTTTCACAGATCTACGAGCAGTACTTC. Protein: CASSFSQIYEQYF.

V usage is TRBV7-2 and J usage is TRBJ2-7; 10 positions match TRBD2. J was trimmed by 3 bases and V by 1 base; bases with no gene match: 3. The germline gives CDR1 SGHTA, CDR2 FQGNSA. The length of the CDR3 is 15 residues. In DNA form, the CDR3 reads TGTGCCAGCAGCTTAGGAAGCGGGGGGGTCTACGAGCAGTACTTC. It codes for CASSLGSGGVYEQYF.

The CDR3 DNA reads as TGTGCCAGCAGCTCCGGGACAGCCATCACAGATACGCAGTATTTT. Encoded protein: CASSSGTAITDTQYF. The chain employs TRBV7-7 and TRBJ2-3; 7 bases map to TRBD1. There are 15 residues in the CDR3. Germline V lookup: CDR1 SSHAT, CDR2 FNYEAQ (reference sequence). Trimming removed 4 bases from V and 2 bases from J; junction bases left unmatched: 6.

The rearrangement links TRBV5-6 to TRBJ2-7; the match to TRBD1 covers 9 bases. Per the germline V gene, CDR1 is SGHDT and CDR2 is YYEEEE. The CDR3 covers 12 residues. The junction had 3 bases not matched to a gene; V was cut back by 4 bases and J by 7 bases. The CDR3 spells CASSGTGREQYF. For the CDR3, the DNA is TGTGCCAGCAGCGGGACAGGGAGGGAGCAGTACTTC.

The chain carries TRBV21-1 and TRBJ2-3; the tabulated D call, TRBD2, remains unverified against the DNA. TRBV21-1 is given as a pseudogene. The CDR3 extends over 14 amino acids. CDR3 sequence (DNA): TGTGCCAGCAGCAAACCGGTGTGTACAGATACGCAGTATTTT. It codes for CASSKPVCTDTQYF.

The chain carries TRBV30 and TRBJ2-3; no clear D gene. The CDR3 is made up of 14 amino acids. Trimming removed 4 bases from V and 0 bases from J, with 11 bases in between. Germline loops: CDR1 GTSNPN, CDR2 SVGIG (reference sequence). The CDR3 here is CAWTPWASTDTQYF. The CDR3 coding sequence is TGTGCCTGGACGCCGTGGGCTAGCACAGATACGCAGTATTTT.

This clone was picked up one time. The chain has TRBV5-1 and TRBJ2-3; D gene unclear. Per germline, CDR1 SGHRS and CDR2 YFSETQ. This CDR3 is 15 amino acids long. Trimming removed 0 bases at V and 0 bases at J, with 8 bases between. The CDR3 coding sequence is TGCGCCAGCAGCTTGGCGTGGCCTAGCACAGATACGCAGTATTTT. It specifies CASSLAWPSTDTQYF.

The rearrangement links TRBV7-9 to TRBJ2-2, with a tentative D call TRBD2 (5 bases). The V end lost 2 bases, the J end lost 4 bases, and 11 bases lay between the germline ends. Germline CDR1 reads SEHNR; CDR2 reads FQNEAQ (reference sequence). The CDR3 is 15 residues long. CDR3 DNA sequence: TGTGCCAGCAGCTTAACGGGGAAGGCCACCGGGGAGCTGTTTTTT. This codes for CASSLTGKATGELFF. The whole variable domain, remainder taken from reference TRBV7-9 and TRBJ2-2, is DTGVSQNPRHKITKRGQNVTFRCDPISEHNRLYWYRQTLGQGPEFLTYFQNEAQLEKSRLLSDRFSAERPKGSFSTLEIQRTEQGDSAMYLCASSLTGKATGELFFGEGSRLTVL.

The chain is built from TRBV6-1 and TRBJ2-5; 10 positions match TRBD1. The V and J ends lost 5 bases and 6 bases, in that order; junction bases with no gene match: 9. This CDR3 has 15 amino acids. The germline CDR1 and CDR2 sequences are MNHNS and SASEGT. CDR3: CASSPGTGVGKTQYF. CDR3 DNA: TGTGCCAGCAGTCCAGGGACAGGGGTCGGAAAGACCCAGTACTTC.

V and J are TRBV21-1 and TRBJ1-5. TRBV21-1 is a pseudogene locus. There are 17 residues in the CDR3. The CDR3 protein is CASSKDFGPPRHQPQHF. DNA of the CDR3: TGTGCCAGCAGCAAAGATTTTGGCCCCCCAAGACATCAGCCCCAGCATTTT.

This chain links TRBV7-8 with TRBJ2-3, with D perhaps matching TRBD1 or TRBD2 (5 bases each). Germline V gives CDR1 SGHVS, CDR2 FQNEAQ. V was pared by 6 bases and J by 0 bases, with 19 bases between. The CDR3 contains 17 residues. CDR3 amino acids: CASRSGQGETSTDTQYF. CDR3 nucleotides: TGTGCCAGCAGATCTGGGCAGGGAGAAACTAGCACAGATACGCAGTATTTT.